A single T cell receptor beta chain is shown here with its context. This table comes from immunoSEQ multiplex PCR, and its TCRdb copy is limited to in-frame clones, with some not included. The sample yields about 1.5 million clones, 95% to 99% seen once. The sample comes from a study of shared clonotypes between healthy human individuals. Caucasian adults residing in Nashville, Tennessee made up all the donors. Subsets obtained from CD4+ cells comprised CD45RA+ naive and CD45RA-negative memory cells. V lost 0 bases and J lost 9, with 18 bases in between. The CDR3 runs 16 residues. Per the germline V gene, CDR1 is MGHRA and CDR2 is YSYEKL.

The sequence derives from a young man in good health. The V call is TRBV4-1, the J call TRBJ2-1; D is uncertain. Sequencing was done on a sample of naive CD4+ T cells sorted from blood. The subset: CD45RA+ positively selected. Here the CDR3 reads CASSQDGLRSAGEQFF. CDR3 nucleotides: TGCGCCAGCAGCCAAGATGGCCTAAGGTCGGCTGGTGAGCAGTTCTTC.